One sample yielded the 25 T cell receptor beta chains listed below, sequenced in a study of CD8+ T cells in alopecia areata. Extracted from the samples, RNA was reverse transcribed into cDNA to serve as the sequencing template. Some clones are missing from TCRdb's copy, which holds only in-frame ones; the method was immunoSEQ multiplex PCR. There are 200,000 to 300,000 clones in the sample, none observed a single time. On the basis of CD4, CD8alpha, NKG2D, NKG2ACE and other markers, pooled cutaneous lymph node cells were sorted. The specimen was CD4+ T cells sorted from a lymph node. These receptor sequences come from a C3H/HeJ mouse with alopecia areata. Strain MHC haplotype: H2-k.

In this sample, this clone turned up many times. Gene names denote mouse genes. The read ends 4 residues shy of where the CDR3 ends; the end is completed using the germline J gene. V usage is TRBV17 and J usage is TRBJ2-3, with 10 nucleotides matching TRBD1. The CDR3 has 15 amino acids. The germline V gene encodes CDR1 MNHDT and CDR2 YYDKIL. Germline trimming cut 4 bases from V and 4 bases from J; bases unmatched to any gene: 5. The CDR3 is CASSNKGQGTETLYF. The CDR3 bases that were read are TGTGCTAGCAGTAACAAGGGACAGGGGACAGAA.

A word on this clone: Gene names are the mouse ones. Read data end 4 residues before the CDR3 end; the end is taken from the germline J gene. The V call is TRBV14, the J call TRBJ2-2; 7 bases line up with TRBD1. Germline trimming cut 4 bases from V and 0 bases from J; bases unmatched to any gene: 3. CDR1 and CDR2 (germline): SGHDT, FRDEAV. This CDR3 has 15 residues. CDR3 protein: CASSRTGANTGQLYF. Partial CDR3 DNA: TGTGCCAGCAGTCGCACAGGGGCAAACACCGGG.

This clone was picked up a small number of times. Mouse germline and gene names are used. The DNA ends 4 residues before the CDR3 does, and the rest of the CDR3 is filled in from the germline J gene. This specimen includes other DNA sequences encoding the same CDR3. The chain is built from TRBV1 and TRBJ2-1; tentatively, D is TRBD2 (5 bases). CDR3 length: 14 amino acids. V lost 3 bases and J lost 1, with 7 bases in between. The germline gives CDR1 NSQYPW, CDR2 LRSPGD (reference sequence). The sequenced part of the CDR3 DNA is TGCACCTGCAGTGCGGACTCAAACTATGCT. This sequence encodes CTCSADSNYA. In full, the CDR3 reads CTCSADSNYAEQFF.

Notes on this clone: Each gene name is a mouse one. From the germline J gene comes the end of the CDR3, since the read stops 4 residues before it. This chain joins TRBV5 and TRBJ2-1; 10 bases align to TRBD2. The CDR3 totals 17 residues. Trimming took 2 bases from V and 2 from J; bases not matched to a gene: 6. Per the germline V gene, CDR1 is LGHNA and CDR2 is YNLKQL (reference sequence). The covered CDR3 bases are TGTGCCAGCAGCCAAAAGACTGGGGGGAGGCACTATGCT. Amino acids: CASSQKTGGRHYA. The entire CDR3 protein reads CASSQKTGGRHYAEQFF.

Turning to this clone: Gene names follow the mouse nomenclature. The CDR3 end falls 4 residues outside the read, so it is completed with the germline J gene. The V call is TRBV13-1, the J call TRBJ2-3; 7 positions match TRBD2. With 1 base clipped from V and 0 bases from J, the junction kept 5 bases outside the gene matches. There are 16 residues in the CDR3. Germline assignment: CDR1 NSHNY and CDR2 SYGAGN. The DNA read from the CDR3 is TGTGCCAGCAGTGATTTCTGGGGGAGAAGTGCAGAA. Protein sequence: CASSDFWGRSAE. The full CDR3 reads CASSDFWGRSAETLYF.

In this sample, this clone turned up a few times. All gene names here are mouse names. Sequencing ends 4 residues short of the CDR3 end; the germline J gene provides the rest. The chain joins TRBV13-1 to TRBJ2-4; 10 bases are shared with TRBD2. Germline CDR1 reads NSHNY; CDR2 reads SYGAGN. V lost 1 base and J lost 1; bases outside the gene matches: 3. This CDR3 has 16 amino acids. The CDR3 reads CASSDRTGGRQNTLYF. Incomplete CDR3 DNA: TGTGCCAGCAGTGATAGGACTGGGGGCCGTCAAAAC.

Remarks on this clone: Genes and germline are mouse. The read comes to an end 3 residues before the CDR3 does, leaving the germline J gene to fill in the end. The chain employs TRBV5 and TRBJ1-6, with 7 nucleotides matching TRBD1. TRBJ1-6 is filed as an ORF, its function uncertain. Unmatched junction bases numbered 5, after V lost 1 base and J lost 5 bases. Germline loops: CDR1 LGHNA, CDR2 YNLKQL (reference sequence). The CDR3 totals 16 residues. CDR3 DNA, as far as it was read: TGTGCCAGCAGCCAAGCCGGGACAGAACATAATTCGCCC. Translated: CASSQAGTEHNSP. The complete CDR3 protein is CASSQAGTEHNSPLYF.

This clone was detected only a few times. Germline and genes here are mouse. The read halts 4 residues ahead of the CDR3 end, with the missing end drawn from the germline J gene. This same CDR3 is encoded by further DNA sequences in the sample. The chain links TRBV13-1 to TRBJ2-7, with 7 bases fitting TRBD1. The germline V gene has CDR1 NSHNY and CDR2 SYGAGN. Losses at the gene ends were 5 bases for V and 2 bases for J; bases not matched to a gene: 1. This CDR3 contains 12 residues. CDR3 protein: CASRGTAYEQYF. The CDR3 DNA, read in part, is TGTGCCAGCAGAGGGACAGCCTAT.

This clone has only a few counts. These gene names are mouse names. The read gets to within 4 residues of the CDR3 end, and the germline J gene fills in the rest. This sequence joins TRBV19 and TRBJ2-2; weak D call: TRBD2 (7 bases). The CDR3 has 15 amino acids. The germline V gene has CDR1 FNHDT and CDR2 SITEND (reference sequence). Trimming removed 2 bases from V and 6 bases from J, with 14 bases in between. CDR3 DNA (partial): TGTGCCAGCAGTATCCGGGGGGCCTTAGCCGGG. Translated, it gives CASSIRGALAG. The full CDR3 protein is CASSIRGALAGQLYF.

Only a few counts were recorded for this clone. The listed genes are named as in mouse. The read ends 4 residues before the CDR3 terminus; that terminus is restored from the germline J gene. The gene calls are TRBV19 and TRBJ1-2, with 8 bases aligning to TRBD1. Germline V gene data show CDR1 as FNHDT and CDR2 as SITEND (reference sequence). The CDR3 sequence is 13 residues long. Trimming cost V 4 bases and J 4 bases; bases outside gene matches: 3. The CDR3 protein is CASSSGTGSDYTF. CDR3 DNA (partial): TGTGCCAGCAGTTCCGGGACAGGCTCC.

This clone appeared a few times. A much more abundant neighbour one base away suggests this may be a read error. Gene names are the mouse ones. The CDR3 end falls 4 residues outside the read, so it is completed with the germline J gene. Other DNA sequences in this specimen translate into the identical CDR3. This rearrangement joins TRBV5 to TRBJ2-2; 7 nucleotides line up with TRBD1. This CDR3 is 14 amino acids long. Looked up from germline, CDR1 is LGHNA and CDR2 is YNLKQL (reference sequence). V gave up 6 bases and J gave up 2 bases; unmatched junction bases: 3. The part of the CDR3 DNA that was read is TGTGCCAGCAGTCCGACAGGGAACACCGGG. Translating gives CASSPTGNTG. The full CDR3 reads CASSPTGNTGQLYF.

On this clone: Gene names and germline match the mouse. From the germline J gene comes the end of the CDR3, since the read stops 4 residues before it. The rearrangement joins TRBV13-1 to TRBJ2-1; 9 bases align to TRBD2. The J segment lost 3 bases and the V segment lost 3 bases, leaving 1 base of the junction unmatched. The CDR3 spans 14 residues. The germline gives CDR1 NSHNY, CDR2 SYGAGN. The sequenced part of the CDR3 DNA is TGTGCCAGCAGTGGACTGGGGGTCTATGCT. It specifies CASSGLGVYA. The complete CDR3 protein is CASSGLGVYAEQFF.

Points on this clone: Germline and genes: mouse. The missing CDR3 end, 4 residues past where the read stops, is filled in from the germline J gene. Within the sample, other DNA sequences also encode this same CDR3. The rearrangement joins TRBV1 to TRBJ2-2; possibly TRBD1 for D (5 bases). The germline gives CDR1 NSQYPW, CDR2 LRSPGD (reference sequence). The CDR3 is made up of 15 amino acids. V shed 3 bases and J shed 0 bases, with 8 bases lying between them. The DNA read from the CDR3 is TGCACCTGCAGTGCGTCGACAGCAAACACCGGG. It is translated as CTCSASTANTG. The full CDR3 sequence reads CTCSASTANTGQLYF.

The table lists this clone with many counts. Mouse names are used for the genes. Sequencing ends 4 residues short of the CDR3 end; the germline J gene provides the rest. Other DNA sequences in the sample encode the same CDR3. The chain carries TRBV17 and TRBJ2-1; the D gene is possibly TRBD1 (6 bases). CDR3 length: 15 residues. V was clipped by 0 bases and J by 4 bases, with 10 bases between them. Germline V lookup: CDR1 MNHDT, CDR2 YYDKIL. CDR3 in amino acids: CASSRDRDKYAEQFF. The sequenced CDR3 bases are TGTGCTAGCAGTAGAGATCGGGACAAATATGCT.

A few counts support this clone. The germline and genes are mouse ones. CDR3 bases read: TGTGCCAGCGGTCCAACAGGGGACTCC. It specifies CASGPTGDS. The entire CDR3 reads CASGPTGDSDYTF. The chain uses TRBV13-2 and TRBJ1-2; 7 nucleotides align to TRBD1. Sequencing ends 4 residues short of the CDR3 end; the germline J gene provides the rest. CDR3 size: 13 residues. J lost 3 bases, V lost 4 bases, and 3 bases had no gene match. Looked up from germline, CDR1 is NNHNN and CDR2 is SYGAGS (reference sequence).

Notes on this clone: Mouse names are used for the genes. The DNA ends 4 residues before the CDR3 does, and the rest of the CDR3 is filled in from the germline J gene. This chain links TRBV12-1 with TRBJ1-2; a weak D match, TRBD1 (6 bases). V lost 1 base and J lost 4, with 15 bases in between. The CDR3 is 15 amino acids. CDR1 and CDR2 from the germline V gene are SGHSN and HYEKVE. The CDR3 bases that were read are TGTGCCAGCTCTCTTGGCCCGGACAGTAGCTCC. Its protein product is CASSLGPDSSS. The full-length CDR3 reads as CASSLGPDSSSDYTF.

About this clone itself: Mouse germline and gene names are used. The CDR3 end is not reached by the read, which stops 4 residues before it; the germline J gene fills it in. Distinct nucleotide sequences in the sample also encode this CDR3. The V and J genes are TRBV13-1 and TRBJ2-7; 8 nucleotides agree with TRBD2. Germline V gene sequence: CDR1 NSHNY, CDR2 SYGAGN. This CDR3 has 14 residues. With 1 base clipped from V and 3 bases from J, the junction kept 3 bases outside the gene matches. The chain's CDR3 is CASSDRGLGYEQYF. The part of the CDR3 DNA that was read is TGTGCCAGCAGTGATAGAGGACTGGGCTAT.

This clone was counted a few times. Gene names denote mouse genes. CDR3 DNA, as far as it was read: TGCACCTGCAGTGCAGACCCCTCAGGGGCCACA. It encodes CTCSADPSGAT. The entire CDR3 is CTCSADPSGATEVFF. This chain connects TRBV1 to TRBJ1-1, with D possibly being TRBD1 (6 bases). The read comes to an end 4 residues before the CDR3 does, leaving the germline J gene to fill in the end. Germline V gene lookup returns CDR1 NSQYPW and CDR2 LRSPGD (reference sequence). The ends were cut back, 0 bases at V and 4 bases at J, with 12 bases in the middle. The CDR3 is made up of 15 amino acids.

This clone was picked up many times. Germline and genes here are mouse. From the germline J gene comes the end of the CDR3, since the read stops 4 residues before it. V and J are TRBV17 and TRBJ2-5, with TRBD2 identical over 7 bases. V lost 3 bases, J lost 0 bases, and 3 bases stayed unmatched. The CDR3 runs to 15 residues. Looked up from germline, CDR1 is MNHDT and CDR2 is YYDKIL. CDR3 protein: CASSSAWGNQDTQYF. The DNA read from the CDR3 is TGTGCTAGCAGTAGCGCCTGGGGGAACCAAGAC.

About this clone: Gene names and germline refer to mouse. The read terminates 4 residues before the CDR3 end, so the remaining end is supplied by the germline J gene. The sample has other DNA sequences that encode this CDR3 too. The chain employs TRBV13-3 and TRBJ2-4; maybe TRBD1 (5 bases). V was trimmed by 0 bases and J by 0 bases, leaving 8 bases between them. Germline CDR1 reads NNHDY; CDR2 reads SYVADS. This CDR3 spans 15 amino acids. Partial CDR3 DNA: TGTGCCAGCAGTGATGCAAGGGGAAGTCAAAAC. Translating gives CASSDARGSQN. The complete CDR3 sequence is CASSDARGSQNTLYF. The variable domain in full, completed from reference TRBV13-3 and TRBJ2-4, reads EAAVTQSPRSKVAVTGGKVTLSCHQTNNHDYMYWYRQDTGHGLRLIHYSYVADSTEKGDIPDGYKASRPSQENFSLILELASLSQTAVYFCASSDARGSQNTLYFGAGTRLSVL.

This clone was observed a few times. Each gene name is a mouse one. CDR3 DNA, as far as it was read: TGTGCCAGCAGCTTAGACCTAGACAGAAACACCGGG. Its translation: CASSLDLDRNTG. The complete CDR3 reads CASSLDLDRNTGQLYF. The gene calls are TRBV3 and TRBJ2-2; tentatively, D is TRBD1 (5 bases). The read ends 4 residues early relative to the CDR3; the germline J gene fills the gap. This CDR3 has 16 amino acids. V gave up 1 base and J gave up 1 base, with 10 bases separating them. Germline values: CDR1 SNHLY, CDR2 FYNGKV (reference sequence).

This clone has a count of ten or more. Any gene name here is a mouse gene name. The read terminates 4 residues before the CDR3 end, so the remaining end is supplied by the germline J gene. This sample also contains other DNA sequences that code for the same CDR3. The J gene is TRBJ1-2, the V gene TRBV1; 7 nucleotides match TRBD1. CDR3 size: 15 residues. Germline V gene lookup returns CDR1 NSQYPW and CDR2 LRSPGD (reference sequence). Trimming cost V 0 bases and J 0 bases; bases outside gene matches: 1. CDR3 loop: CTCSADGTANSDYTF. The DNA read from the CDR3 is TGCACCTGCAGTGCAGATGGGACAGCAAACTCC.

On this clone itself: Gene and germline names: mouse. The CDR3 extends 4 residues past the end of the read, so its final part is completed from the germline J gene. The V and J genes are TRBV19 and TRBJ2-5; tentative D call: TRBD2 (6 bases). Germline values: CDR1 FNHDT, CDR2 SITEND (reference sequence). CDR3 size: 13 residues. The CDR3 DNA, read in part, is TGTGCCAGCAGTATAGACTGGGCAGAC. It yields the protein CASSIDWAD. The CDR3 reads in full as CASSIDWADTQYF. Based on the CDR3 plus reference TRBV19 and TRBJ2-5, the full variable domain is GGIITQTPKFLIGQEGQKLTLKCQQNFNHDTMYWYRQDSGKGLRLIYYSITENDLQKGDLSEGYDASREKKSSFSLTVTSAQKNEMAVFLCASSIDWADTQYFGPGTRLLVL.

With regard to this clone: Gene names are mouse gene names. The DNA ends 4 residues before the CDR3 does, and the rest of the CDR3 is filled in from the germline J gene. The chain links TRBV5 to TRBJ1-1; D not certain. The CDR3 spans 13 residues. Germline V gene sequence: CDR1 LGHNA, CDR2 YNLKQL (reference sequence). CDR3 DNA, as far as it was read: TGTGCCAGCAGCCAAGAAGTTCTGACA. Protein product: CASSQEVLT. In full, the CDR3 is CASSQEVLTEVFF.

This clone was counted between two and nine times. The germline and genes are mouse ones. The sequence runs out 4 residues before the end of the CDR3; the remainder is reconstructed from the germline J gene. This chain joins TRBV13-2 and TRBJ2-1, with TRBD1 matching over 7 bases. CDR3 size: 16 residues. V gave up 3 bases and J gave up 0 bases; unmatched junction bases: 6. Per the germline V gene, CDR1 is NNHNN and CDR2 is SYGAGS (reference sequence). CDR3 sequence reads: CASGAPGQSNYAEQFF. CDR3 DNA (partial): TGTGCCAGCGGTGCCCCGGGACAGTCTAACTATGCT.